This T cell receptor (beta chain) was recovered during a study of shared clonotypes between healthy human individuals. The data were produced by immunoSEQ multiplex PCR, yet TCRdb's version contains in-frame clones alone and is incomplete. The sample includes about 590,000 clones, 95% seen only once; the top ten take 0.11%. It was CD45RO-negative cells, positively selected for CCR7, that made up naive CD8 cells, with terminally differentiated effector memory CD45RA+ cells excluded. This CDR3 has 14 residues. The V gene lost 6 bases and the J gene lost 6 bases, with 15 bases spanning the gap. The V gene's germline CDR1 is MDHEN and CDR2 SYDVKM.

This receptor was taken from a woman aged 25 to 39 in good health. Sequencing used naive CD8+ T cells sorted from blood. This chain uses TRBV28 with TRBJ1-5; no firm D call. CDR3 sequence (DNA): TGTGCCAGCAGCCTTCGGGGATTAAGTCAGCCCCAGCATTTT. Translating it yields CASSLRGLSQPQHF.